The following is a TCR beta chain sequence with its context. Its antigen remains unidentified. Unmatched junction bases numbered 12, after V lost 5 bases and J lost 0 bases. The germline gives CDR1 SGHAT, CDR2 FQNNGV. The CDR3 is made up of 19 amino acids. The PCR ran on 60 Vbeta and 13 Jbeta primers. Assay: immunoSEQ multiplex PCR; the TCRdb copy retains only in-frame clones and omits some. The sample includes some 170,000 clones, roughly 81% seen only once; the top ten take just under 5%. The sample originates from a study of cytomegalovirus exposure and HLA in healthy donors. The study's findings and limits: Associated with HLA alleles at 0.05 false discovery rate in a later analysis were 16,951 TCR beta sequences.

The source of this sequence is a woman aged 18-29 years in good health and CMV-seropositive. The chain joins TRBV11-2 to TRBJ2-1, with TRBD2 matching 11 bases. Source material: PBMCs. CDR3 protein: CASSPRVAGGMSSYNEQFF. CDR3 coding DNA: TGTGCCAGCAGCCCCCGGGTAGCGGGGGGGATGAGCTCCTACAATGAGCAGTTCTTC. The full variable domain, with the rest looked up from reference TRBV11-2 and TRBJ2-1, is EAGVAQSPRYKIIEKRQSVAFWCNPISGHATLYWYQQILGQGPKLLIQFQNNGVVDDSQLPKDRFSAERLKGVDSTLKIQPAKLEDSAVYLCASSPRVAGGMSSYNEQFFGPGTRLTVL.